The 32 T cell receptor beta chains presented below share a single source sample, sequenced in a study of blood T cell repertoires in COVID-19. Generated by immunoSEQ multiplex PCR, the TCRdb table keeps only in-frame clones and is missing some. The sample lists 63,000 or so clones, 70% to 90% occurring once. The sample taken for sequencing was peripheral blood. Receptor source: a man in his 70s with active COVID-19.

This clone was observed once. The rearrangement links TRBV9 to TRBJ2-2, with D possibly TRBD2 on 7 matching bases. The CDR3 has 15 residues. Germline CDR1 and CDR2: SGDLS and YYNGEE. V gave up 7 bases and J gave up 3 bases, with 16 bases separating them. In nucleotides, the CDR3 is TGTGCCAGCGGGAGGGGGAGACAACACACCGGGGAGCTGTTTTTT. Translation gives CASGRGRQHTGELFF.

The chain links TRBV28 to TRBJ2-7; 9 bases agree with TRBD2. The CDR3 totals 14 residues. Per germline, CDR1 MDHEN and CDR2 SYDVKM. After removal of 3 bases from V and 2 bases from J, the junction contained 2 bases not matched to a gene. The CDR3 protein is CASSLGGRAYEQYF. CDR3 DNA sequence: TGTGCCAGCAGTTTGGGCGGGAGGGCCTACGAGCAGTACTTC.

CDR3 amino acids: CASSDRGRGNEKLFF. CDR3 bases: TGTGCCAGCAGTGACAGGGGGCGCGGCAATGAAAAACTGTTTTTT. The chain carries TRBV6-2 or TRBV6-3 and TRBJ1-4; 10 bases align to TRBD1. CDR3 length: 15 residues. V trimming: 5 bases; J trimming: 5 bases; junction bases outside the gene matches: 5. CDR1 MNHEY and CDR2 SVGEGT come from the germline V gene.

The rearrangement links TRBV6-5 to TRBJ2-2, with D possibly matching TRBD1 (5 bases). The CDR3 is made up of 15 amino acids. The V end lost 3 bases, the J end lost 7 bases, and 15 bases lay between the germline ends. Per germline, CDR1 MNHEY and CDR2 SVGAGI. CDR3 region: CASSYLSRVGGELFF. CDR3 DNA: TGTGCCAGCAGTTATCTCAGCAGGGTTGGCGGGGAGCTGTTTTTT.

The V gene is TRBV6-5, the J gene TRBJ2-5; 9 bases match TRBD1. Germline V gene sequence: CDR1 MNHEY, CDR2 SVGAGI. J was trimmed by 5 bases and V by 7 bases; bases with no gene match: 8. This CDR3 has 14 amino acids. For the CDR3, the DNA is TGTGCCAGCACCAGCACAGGGGGCGCGGAGACCCAGTACTTC. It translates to CASTSTGGAETQYF.

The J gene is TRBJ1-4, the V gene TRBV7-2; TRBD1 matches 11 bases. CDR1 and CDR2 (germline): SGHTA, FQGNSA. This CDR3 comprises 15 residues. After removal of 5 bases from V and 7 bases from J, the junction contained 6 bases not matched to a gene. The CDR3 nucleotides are TGTGCCAGCAGCCTGCTCGGGACAGGGGGTGAAAAACTGTTTTTT. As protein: CASSLLGTGGEKLFF.

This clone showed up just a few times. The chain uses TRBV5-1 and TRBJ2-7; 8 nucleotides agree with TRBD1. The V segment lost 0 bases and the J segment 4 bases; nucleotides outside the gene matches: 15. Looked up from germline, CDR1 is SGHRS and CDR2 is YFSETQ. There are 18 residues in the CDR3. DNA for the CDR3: TGCGCCAGCAGCTTGGTGGGGGACAGGATGGGGCGGCCTTACGAGCAGTACTTC. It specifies CASSLVGDRMGRPYEQYF.

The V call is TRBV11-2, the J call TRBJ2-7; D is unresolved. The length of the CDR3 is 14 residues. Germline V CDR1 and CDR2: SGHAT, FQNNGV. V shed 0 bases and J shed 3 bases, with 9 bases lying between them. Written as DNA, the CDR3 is TGTGCCAGCAGCTTAGACCCAGGATACTACGAGCAGTACTTC. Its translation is CASSLDPGYYEQYF.

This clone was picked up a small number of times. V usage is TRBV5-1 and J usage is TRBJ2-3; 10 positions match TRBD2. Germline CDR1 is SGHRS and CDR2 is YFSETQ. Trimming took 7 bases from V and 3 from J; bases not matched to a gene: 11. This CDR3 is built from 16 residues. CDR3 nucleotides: TGCGCCAGCGGACAACCAAGCGGGAGGGGGACAGATACGCAGTATTTT. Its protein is CASGQPSGRGTDTQYF.

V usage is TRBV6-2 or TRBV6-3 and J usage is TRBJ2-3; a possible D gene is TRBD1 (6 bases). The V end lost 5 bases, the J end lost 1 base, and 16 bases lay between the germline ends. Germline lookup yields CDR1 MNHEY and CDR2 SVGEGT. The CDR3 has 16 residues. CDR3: CASSTQGPSGTDTQYF. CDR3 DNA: TGTGCCAGCAGTACGCAGGGGCCAAGTGGCACAGATACGCAGTATTTT.

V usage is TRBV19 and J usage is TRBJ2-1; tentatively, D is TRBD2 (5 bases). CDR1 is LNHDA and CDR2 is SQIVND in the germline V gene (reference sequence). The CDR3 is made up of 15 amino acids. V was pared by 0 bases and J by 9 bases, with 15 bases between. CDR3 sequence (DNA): TGTGCCAGTAGTATAGATTCGGCTAGCTATGGTGAGCAGTTCTTC. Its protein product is CASSIDSASYGEQFF.

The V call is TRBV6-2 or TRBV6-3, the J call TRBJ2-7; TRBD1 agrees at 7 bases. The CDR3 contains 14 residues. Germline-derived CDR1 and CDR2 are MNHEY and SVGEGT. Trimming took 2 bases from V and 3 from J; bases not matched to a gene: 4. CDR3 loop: CASSYPNRGYEQYF. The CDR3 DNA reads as TGTGCCAGCAGTTACCCGAACAGGGGCTACGAGCAGTACTTC.

The CDR3 is CASSYGLPERDEQFF. The CDR3 DNA reads TGTGCCAGCAGTTACGGGCTACCCGAGAGGGATGAGCAGTTCTTC. J is TRBJ2-1 and V is TRBV6-5; D perhaps matches TRBD2 (5 bases). Trimming stripped 2 bases from V and 8 bases from J, with 16 bases between. The germline CDR1 and CDR2 sequences are MNHEY and SVGAGI. The CDR3 consists of 15 residues.

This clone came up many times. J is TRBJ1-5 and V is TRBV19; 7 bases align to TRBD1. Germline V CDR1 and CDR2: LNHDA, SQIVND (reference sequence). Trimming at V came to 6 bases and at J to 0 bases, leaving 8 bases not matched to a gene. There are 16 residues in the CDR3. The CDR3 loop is CASSRGQSNSNQPQHF. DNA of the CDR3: TGTGCCAGTAGCCGGGGACAGAGTAATAGCAATCAGCCCCAGCATTTT.

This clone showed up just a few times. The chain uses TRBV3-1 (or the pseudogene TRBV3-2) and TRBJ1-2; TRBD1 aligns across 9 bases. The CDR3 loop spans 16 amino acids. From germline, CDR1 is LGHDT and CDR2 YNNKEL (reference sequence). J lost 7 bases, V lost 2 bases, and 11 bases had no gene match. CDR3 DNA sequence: TGTGCCAGCAGCCAAAACCGCGACAGGGGGAGGGGTGGCTACACCTTC. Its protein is CASSQNRDRGRGGYTF.

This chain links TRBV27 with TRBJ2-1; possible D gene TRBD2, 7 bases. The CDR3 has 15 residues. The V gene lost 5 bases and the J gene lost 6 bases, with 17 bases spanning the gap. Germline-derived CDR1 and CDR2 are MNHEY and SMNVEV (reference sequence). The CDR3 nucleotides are TGTGCCAGCAGTCCCCCGGGGAGGGGGGGCAATGAGCAGTTCTTC. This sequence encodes CASSPPGRGGNEQFF.

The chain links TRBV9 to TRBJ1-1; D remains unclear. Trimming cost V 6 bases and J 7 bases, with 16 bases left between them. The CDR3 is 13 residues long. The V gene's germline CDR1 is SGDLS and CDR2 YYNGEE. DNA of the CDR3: TGTGCCAGCAACGAGGAGGGATGGGGTGAAGCTTTCTTT. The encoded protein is CASNEEGWGEAFF.

The CDR3 DNA reads TGTGCCAGCAGCTTGACAGGGGGCAATCAGCCCCAGCATTTT. It yields the protein CASSLTGGNQPQHF. This chain links TRBV5-5 with TRBJ1-5, with 7 bases fitting TRBD1. Per germline, CDR1 SGHKS and CDR2 YYEKEE (reference sequence). The CDR3 has 14 residues. V was pared by 1 base and J by 2 bases, with 0 bases of the junction left unmatched.

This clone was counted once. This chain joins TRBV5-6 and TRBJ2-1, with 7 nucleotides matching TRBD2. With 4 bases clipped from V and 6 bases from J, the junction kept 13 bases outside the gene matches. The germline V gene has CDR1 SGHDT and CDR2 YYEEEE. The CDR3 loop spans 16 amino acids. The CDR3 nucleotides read TGTGCCAGCAGCCGCCGACTAGCTGTGTTAACCAATGAGCAGTTCTTC. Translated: CASSRRLAVLTNEQFF.

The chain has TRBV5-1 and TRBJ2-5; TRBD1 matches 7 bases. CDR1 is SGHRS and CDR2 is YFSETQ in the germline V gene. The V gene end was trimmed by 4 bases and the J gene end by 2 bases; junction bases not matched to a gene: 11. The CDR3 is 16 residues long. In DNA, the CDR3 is TGCGCCAGCAGCCTCAAGCCGGGACAGCCTCAAGAGACCCAGTACTTC. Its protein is CASSLKPGQPQETQYF.

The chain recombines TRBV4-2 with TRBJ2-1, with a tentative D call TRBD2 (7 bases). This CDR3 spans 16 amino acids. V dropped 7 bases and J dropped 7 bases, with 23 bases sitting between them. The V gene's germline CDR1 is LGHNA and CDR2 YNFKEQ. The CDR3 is CASTPGGRETFNEQFF. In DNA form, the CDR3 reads TGTGCCAGCACCCCCGGGGGGCGGGAGACCTTTAATGAGCAGTTCTTC.

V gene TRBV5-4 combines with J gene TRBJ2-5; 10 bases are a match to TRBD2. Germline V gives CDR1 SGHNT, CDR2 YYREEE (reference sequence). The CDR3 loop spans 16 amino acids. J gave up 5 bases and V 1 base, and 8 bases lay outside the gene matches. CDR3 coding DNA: TGTGCCAGCAGCTTGTCCAGCGGGAGGGCCATGGAGACCCAGTACTTC. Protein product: CASSLSSGRAMETQYF.

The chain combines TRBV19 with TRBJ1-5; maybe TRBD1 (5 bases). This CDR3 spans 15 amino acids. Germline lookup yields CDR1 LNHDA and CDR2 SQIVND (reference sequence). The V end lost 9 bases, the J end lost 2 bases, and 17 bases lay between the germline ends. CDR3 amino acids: CASHPRGGGNQPQHF. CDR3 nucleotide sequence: TGTGCCAGCCACCCTCGTGGGGGGGGCAATCAGCCCCAGCATTTT.

The CDR3 DNA reads TGTGCCAGCAGTCCTCAGGGTCCCTATGGCTACACCTTC. Protein sequence: CASSPQGPYGYTF. The chain recombines TRBV27 with TRBJ1-2; perhaps TRBD1 as D (5 bases). V was clipped by 5 bases and J by 4 bases, with 11 bases between them. Looked up from germline, CDR1 is MNHEY and CDR2 is SMNVEV (reference sequence). The CDR3 consists of 13 residues.

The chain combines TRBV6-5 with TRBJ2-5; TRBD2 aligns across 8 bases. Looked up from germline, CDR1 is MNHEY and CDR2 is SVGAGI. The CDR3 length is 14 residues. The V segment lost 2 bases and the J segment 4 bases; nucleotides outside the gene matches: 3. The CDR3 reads CASSYPAGGETQYF. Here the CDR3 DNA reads TGTGCCAGCAGTTACCCGGCGGGAGGAGAGACCCAGTACTTC.

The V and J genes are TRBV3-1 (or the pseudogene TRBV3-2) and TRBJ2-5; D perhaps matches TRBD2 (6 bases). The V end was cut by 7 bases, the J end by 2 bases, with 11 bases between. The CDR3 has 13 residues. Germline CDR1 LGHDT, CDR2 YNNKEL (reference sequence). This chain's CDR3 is CASTRRGQETQYF. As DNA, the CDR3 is TGTGCCAGCACCCGCCGGGGGCAAGAGACCCAGTACTTC.

This chain's CDR3 is CASSLRAPAVDGQPQHF. In DNA form, the CDR3 reads TGTGCCAGCAGTTTGAGGGCCCCGGCAGTGGACGGCCAGCCCCAGCATTTT. The V and J genes are TRBV27 and TRBJ1-5; no reliable D call. The CDR3 runs to 17 residues. The V gene's germline CDR1 is MNHEY and CDR2 SMNVEV (reference sequence). V was cut by 3 bases and J by 7 bases, with 22 bases left in between.

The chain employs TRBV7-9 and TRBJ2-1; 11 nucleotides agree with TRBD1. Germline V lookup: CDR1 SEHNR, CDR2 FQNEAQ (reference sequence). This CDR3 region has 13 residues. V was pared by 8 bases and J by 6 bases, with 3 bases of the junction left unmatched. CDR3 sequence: CASGDRGGNEQFF. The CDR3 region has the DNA TGTGCCAGCGGGGACAGGGGGGGCAATGAGCAGTTCTTC. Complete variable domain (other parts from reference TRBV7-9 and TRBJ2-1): DTGVSQNPRHKITKRGQNVTFRCDPISEHNRLYWYRQTLGQGPEFLTYFQNEAQLEKSRLLSDRFSAERPKGSFSTLEIQRTEQGDSAMYLCASGDRGGNEQFFGPGTRLTVL.

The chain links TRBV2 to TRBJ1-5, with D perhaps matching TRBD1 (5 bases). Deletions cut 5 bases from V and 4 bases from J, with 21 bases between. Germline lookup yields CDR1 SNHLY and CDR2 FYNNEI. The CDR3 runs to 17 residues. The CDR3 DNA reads TGTGCCAGCAGTTCCACCCGTGCGGGGCGGAGAAATCAGCCCCAGCATTTT. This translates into CASSSTRAGRRNQPQHF.

The CDR3 is CASSLLEGTGDSPLHF. DNA of the CDR3: TGTGCCAGCAGTTTATTGGAGGGGACAGGGGATTCACCCCTCCACTTT. V gene TRBV27 combines with J gene TRBJ1-6, with 10 bases identical to TRBD1. This CDR3 is 16 amino acids long. CDR1 is MNHEY and CDR2 is SMNVEV in the germline V gene (reference sequence). V dropped 1 base and J dropped 8; count of bases not matched to a gene: 5.

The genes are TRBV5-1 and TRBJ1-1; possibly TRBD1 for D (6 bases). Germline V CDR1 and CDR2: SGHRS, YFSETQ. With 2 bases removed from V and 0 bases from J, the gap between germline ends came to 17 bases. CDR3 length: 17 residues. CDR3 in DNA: TGCGCCAGCAGCTTAGGGCCCCAGTGGGACATGAACACTGAAGCTTTCTTT. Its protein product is CASSLGPQWDMNTEAFF.

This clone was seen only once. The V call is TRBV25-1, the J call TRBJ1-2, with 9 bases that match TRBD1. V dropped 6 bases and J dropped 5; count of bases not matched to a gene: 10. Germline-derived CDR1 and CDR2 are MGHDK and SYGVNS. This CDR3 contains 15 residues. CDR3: CASSRRTGEEYGYTF. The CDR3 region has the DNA TGTGCCAGCAGCCGCCGGACAGGGGAAGAGTATGGCTACACCTTC.